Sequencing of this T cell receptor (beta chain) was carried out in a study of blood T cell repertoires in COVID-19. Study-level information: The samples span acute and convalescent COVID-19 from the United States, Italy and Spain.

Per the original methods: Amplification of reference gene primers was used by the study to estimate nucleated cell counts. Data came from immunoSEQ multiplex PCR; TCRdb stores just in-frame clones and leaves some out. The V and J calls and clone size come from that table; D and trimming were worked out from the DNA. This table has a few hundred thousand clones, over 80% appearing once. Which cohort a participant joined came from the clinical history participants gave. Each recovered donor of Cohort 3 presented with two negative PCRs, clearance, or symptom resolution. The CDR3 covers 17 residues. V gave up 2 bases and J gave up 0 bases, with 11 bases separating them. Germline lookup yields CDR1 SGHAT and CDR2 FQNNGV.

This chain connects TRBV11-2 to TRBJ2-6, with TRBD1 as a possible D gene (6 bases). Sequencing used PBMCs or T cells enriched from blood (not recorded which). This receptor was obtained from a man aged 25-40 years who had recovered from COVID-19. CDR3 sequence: CASSLQGSLSGANVLTF. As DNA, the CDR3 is TGTGCCAGCAGCTTACAGGGGAGCCTCTCTGGGGCCAACGTCCTGACTTTC.